This T cell receptor beta chain was identified during a study of tumor and adjacent non-tumor tissue in lung cancer. CDR3 length equals 14 residues. Germline V gene sequence: CDR1 MNHEY, CDR2 SVGAGI. This sample's RNA came from whole unsorted tissue. Distant lung tissue was collected more than 3 cm away from the tumor edge. TCRbeta libraries were built with three rounds of nested PCR, modified from ARM-PCR. TCRdb reprocessed the multiplex PCR reads via MiXCR and lists one record per CDR3 protein. The sample consists of 55,000 to 65,000 distinct CDR3 sequences, roughly two thirds of them appearing once. Notes on this clonotype: One end of the junction fails to match germline, which may point to a read error.

This receptor was taken from a man between 65 and 80 years old with non-small cell lung cancer. This chain links TRBV6-5 with TRBJ2-7; TRBD1 matches at 9 bases. Sequencing was done on a sample of distant non-tumor lung tissue. CDR3 DNA: TGTGTCAGCAGTTCTCGACAGGGGGTCAACGAGCAGTACTTC. Its translation: CVSSSRQGVNEQYF.